This TCR beta chain was obtained from a study of blood T cell repertoires in COVID-19. On the study more broadly: Some COVID-19 samples were acute and others convalescent; all came from the United States, Italy and Spain. T cells, B-cell-depleted T cells, or PBMCs supplied cDNA or gDNA.

During active infection, Seattle patients enrolled and were then monitored through disease. Libraries were prepared by immunoSEQ multiplex PCR; TCRdb keeps only in-frame clonotypes and omits some of them. The table shows about 350,000 clones, with over 70% occurring only once. The germline CDR1 and CDR2 sequences are KGHSH and LQKENI. Trimming cost V 1 base and J 3 bases; bases outside gene matches: 2. The CDR3 is 14 residues long. This sequence joins TRBV18 and TRBJ1-1; the match to TRBD1 covers 7 bases. The sample consisted of peripheral blood. The TCR sequence derives from a woman aged 45-65 years with COVID-19, enrolled during active disease. For the CDR3, the DNA is TGTGCCAGCTCACCACGGGACAGTTACACTGAAGCTTTCTTT. Encoded protein: CASSPRDSYTEAFF. Full variable domain (remainder filled in from reference TRBV18 and TRBJ1-1): NAGVMQNPRHLVRRRGQEARLRCSPMKGHSHVYWYRQLPEEGLKFMVYLQKENIIDESGMPKERFSAEFPKEGPSILRIQQVVRGDSAAYFCASSPRDSYTEAFFGQGTRLTVV.